This T cell receptor beta chain is from a study of shared clonotypes between healthy human individuals. About the research overall: Every donor yielded three CD4 naive, three CD4 memory, two CD8 naive and one CD8 memory plate.

Germline V gene sequence: CDR1 SGHRS, CDR2 YFSETQ. The junction had 9 bases not matched to a gene; V was cut back by 4 bases and J by 4 bases. There are 15 residues in the CDR3. Repertoires were generated with immunoSEQ multiplex PCR, while TCRdb's copy carries only in-frame clones and drops some. Here the sample spans 2.5 million or so clones, 85% to 95% being singletons. The chain combines TRBV5-1 with TRBJ2-5, with 8 bases aligning to TRBD1. Sequenced material: naive CD4+ T cells sorted from blood. Subset reported: CD45RA+ positively selected. This receptor was taken from a young man in good health. The CDR3 DNA reads as TGCGCCAGCAGCCGCGGACAGGGAGGTCGAGAGACCCAGTACTTC. Encoded protein: CASSRGQGGRETQYF.